Sequencing of this T cell receptor (beta chain) was carried out in a study of T cell responses to AZD1222 COVID-19 vaccine. Looking at the study overall: The study pooled second doses at about 4 or about 12 weeks. General study results and limits: Spike-specific TCR breadth rose after two AZD1222 doses, and depth rose as well.

Profiling relied on immunoSEQ multiplex PCR, and the TCRdb table lists in-frame clones only, not all of them. This repertoire shows over 85,000 clones, around 89% found once; its top ten account for around 1.7%. The CDR3 covers 12 residues. Trimming shortened V by 5 bases and J by 7 bases, and 9 bases separated the two germline ends. The germline V gene encodes CDR1 SGHNT and CDR2 YENEEA. To note about this clone: Its antigen is undetermined.

The input for sequencing was peripheral blood, taken on day 0 of AZD1222 vaccination. This chain links TRBV11-3 with TRBJ2-1, with D maybe TRBD2 (5 bases). The clonotype comes from an adult in good health. CDR3 region: CASSPRDNEQFF. CDR3 bases: TGTGCCAGCAGCCCCCGGGATAATGAGCAGTTCTTC.